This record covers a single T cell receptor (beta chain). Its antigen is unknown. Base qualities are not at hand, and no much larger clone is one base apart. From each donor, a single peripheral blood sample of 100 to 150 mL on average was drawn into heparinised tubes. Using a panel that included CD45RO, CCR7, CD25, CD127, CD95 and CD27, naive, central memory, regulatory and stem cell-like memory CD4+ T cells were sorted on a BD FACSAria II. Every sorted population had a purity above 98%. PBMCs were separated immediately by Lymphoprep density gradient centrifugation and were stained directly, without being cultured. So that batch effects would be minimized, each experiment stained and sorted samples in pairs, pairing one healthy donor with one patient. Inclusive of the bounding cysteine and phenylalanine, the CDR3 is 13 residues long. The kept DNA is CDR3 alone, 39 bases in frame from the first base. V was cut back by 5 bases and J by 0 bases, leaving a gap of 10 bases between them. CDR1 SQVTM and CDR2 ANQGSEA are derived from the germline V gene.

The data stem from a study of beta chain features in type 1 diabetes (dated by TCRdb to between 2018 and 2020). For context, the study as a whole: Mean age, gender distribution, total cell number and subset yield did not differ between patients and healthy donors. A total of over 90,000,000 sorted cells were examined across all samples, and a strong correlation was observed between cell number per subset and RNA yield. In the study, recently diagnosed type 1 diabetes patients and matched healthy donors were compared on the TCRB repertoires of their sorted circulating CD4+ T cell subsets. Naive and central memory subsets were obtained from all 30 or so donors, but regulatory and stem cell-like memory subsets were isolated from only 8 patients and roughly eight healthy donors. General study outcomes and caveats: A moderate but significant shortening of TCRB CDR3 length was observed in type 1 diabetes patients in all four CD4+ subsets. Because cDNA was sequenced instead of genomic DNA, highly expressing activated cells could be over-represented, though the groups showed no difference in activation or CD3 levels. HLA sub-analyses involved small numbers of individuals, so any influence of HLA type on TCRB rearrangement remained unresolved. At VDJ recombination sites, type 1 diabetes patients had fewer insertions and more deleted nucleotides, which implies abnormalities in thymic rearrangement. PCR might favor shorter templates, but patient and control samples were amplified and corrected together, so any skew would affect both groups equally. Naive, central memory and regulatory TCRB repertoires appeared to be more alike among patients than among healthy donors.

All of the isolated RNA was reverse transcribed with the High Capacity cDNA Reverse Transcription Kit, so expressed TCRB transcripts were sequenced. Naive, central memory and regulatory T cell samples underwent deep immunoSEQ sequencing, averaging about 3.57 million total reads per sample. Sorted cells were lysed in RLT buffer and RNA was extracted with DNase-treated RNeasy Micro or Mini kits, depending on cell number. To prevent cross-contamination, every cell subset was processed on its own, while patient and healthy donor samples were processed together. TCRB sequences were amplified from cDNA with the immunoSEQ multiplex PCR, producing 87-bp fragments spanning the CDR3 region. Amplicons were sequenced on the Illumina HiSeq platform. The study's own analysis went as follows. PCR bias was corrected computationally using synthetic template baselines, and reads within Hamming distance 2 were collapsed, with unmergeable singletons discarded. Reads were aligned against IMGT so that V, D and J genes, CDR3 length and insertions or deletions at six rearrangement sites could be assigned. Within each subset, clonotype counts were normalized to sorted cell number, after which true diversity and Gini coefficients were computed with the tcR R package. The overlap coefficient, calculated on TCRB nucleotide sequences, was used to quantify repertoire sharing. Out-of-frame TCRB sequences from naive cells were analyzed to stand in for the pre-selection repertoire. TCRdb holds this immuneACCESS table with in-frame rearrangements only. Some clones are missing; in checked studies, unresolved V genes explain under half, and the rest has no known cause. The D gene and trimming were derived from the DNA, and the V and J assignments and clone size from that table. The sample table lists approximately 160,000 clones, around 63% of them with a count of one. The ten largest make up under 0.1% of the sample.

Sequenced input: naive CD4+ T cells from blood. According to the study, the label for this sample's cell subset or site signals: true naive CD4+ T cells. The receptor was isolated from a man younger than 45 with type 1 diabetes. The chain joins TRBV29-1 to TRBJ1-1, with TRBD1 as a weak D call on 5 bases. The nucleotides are TGCAGCGTTTTCCAGGGCGTGAACACTGAAGCTTTCTTT. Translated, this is CSVFQGVNTEAFF.